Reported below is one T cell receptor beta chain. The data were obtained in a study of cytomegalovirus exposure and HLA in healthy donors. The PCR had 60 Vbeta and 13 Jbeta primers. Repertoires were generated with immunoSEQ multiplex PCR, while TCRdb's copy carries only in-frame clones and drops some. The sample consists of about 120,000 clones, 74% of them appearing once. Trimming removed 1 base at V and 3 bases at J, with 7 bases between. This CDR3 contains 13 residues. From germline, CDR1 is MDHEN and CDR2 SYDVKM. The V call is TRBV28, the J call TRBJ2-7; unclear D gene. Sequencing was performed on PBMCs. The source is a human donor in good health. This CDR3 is CASSLSVRYEQYF. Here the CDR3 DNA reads TGTGCCAGCAGTTTATCGGTCCGCTACGAGCAGTACTTC.